What follows are 15 T cell receptor beta chains derived from one specimen sequenced in a study of control samples from healthy donors and cancer patients. Generated by immunoSEQ multiplex PCR, the TCRdb table keeps only in-frame clones and is missing some. The sample records over 100,000 clones, around nine tenths being singletons. Sample: blood. Receptor source: a man aged 18 to 30 in good health.

The V gene is TRBV6-5, the J gene TRBJ2-7; D remains ambiguous. This CDR3 has 14 residues. V lost 5 bases and J lost 0, with 11 bases in between. Germline V gives CDR1 MNHEY, CDR2 SVGAGI. The CDR3 is CASSPRTGSYEQYF. For the CDR3, the DNA is TGTGCCAGCAGTCCCCGGACGGGCTCCTACGAGCAGTACTTC.

The chain has TRBV18 and TRBJ2-2; the match to TRBD2 covers 8 bases. V shed 7 bases, J shed 4 bases, and the junction held 8 bases outside the gene matches. In germline, CDR1 is KGHSH, CDR2 LQKENI. This CDR3 comprises 15 residues. For the CDR3, the DNA is TGTGCCAGCTGCCCGGGACTAGAGCGCACCGGGGAGCTGTTTTTT. It yields the protein CASCPGLERTGELFF.

CDR3 amino acids: CAISEHTVGGYTF. CDR3 DNA sequence: TGTGCCATCAGTGAACACACAGTAGGTGGCTACACCTTC. The V and J genes are TRBV10-3 and TRBJ1-2; D ambiguous. Germline V lookup: CDR1 ENHRY, CDR2 SYGVKD. Trimming took off 3 bases at V and 7 bases at J, with 12 bases between the two ends. The length of the CDR3 is 13 residues.

The chain uses TRBV6-5 and TRBJ2-7; 7 nucleotides align to TRBD1. The CDR3 extends over 12 amino acids. Losses at the gene ends were 8 bases for V and 1 base for J; bases not matched to a gene: 2. Germline CDR1 reads MNHEY; CDR2 reads SVGAGI. This CDR3 is CASQGESYEQYF. The DNA of the CDR3 is TGTGCCAGCCAGGGGGAGTCCTACGAGCAGTACTTC.

This clone was picked up one time. This chain uses TRBV6-6 with TRBJ1-6; TRBD1 matches 8 bases. The CDR3 has 16 amino acids. V lost 5 bases and J lost 7; bases outside the gene matches: 10. Germline CDR1 and CDR2: MNHNY and SVGAGI (reference sequence). As DNA, the CDR3 is TGTGCCAGCAGTCACGGACAGGGCAAGGTGAATTCACCCCTCCACTTT. Translating gives CASSHGQGKVNSPLHF.

This chain links TRBV7-2 with TRBJ1-6; 7 bases align to TRBD1. CDR1 is SGHTA, CDR2 FQGNSA, per germline. There are 13 residues in the CDR3. With V trimmed by 4 bases and J by 9 bases, 3 bases remained unmatched. CDR3 DNA: TGTGCCAGCAGCTCTACAGGGGTTTCACCCCTCCACTTT. This sequence encodes CASSSTGVSPLHF. The entire variable domain, with the rest obtained from reference TRBV7-2 and TRBJ1-6, is as follows: GAGVSQSPSNKVTEKGKDVELRCDPISGHTALYWYRQSLGQGLEFLIYFQGNSAPDKSGLPSDRFSAERTGGSVSTLTIQRTQQEDSAVYLCASSSTGVSPLHFGNGTRLTVT.

This rearrangement joins TRBV4-2 to TRBJ1-2; no clear D. This CDR3 comprises 14 residues. Per germline, CDR1 LGHNA and CDR2 YNFKEQ. The V and J ends lost 2 bases and 2 bases respectively, with 9 bases between them. DNA of the CDR3: TGTGCCAGCAGCCAATCTGTCGGAAACTATGGCTACACCTTC. Protein: CASSQSVGNYGYTF.

V gene TRBV20-1 combines with J gene TRBJ2-7, with D perhaps TRBD1 or TRBD2 (6 bases each). Trimming removed 6 bases from V and 1 base from J, with 13 bases in between. This CDR3 comprises 13 residues. Per the germline V gene, CDR1 is DFQATT and CDR2 is SNEGSKA (reference sequence). The CDR3 protein is CSASSGASYEQYF. DNA of the CDR3: TGCAGTGCCAGTTCGGGGGCTTCCTACGAGCAGTACTTC.

V is TRBV3-1 (or the pseudogene TRBV3-2) and J is TRBJ2-7; 8 bases are shared with TRBD1. CDR1 LGHDT and CDR2 YNNKEL come from the germline V gene (reference sequence). The CDR3 is made up of 16 amino acids. V shed 0 bases and J 4 bases; nucleotides not matched to a gene: 8. In nucleotides, the CDR3 is TGTGCCAGCAGCCAAGATTTCTCCCAGGGGGCTTACGAGCAGTACTTC. Translating it yields CASSQDFSQGAYEQYF.

The genes are TRBV19 and TRBJ2-7; 14 nucleotides match TRBD2. The J segment lost 2 bases and the V segment lost 8 bases, leaving 5 bases of the junction unmatched. The V gene's germline CDR1 is LNHDA and CDR2 SQIVND (reference sequence). This CDR3 region has 15 residues. The CDR3 loop is CASGAGLAGAYEQYF. The CDR3 DNA is TGTGCCAGTGGCGCGGGACTAGCGGGGGCCTACGAGCAGTACTTC.

This chain links TRBV6-2 or TRBV6-3 with TRBJ1-1, with a possible D match to TRBD1 (6 bases). CDR3 length: 16 residues. Germline V gives CDR1 MNHEY, CDR2 SVGEGT. V dropped 3 bases and J dropped 1 base, with 15 bases sitting between them. The CDR3 DNA sequence: TGTGCCAGCAGTTATGCGAGCGACAGGTGGAACACTGAAGCTTTCTTT. It is translated as CASSYASDRWNTEAFF.

The chain couples TRBV30 to TRBJ1-2; D possibly corresponds to TRBD1 (5 bases). The germline V gene has CDR1 GTSNPN and CDR2 SVGIG (reference sequence). The CDR3 spans 15 residues. V was trimmed by 2 bases and J by 4 bases, leaving 17 bases between them. CDR3 sequence reads: CAWSFGTREGYGYTF. Here the CDR3 DNA reads TGTGCCTGGAGTTTTGGGACCAGGGAGGGCTATGGCTACACCTTC.

The chain links TRBV18 to TRBJ1-1; no reliable D call. This CDR3 is built from 12 residues. V was trimmed by 4 bases and J by 6 bases, leaving 9 bases between them. Looked up from germline, CDR1 is KGHSH and CDR2 is LQKENI. The CDR3 DNA is TGTGCCAGCTCACTAAGACGGTCTGAAGCTTTCTTT. Encoded protein: CASSLRRSEAFF.

The V gene is TRBV6-5, the J gene TRBJ2-1; D unresolved. Germline values: CDR1 MNHEY, CDR2 SVGAGI. Trimming shortened V by 2 bases and J by 2 bases, and 7 bases separated the two germline ends. The CDR3 runs 14 residues. Written as DNA, the CDR3 is TGTGCCAGCAGTTACCTCACTACCTACAATGAGCAGTTCTTC. It specifies CASSYLTTYNEQFF.

J is TRBJ2-1 and V is TRBV15; D is unclear. V shed 1 base and J shed 6 bases, with 13 bases lying between them. The germline V gene encodes CDR1 LNHNV and CDR2 YYDKDF (reference sequence). CDR3 length equals 15 residues. The CDR3 bases are TGTGCCACCAGCAGAGGGAGCAGCCTATCCAATGAGCAGTTCTTC. Amino acid sequence: CATSRGSSLSNEQFF.